Below, 23 T cell receptor beta chains from the same sample are listed, as sequenced in a study of OX40 agonist ivuxolimab in advanced cancers. Assay used: immunoSEQ multiplex PCR; TCRdb lists only in-frame clones, some missing. Of about 110,000 clones in the sample, 80% to 95% are singletons; the top ten hold about 1.2%. The material was CD4+ or CD8+ T cells sorted from blood, obtained in a trial of the OX40 agonist ivuxolimab. The receptors were sampled from an adult with an advanced solid tumor such as melanoma, head and neck, liver or kidney cancer.

The sample holds a few counts of this clone. J is TRBJ1-5 and V is TRBV12-1; no check of the table's D call, TRBD1, against the DNA was made. TRBV12-1 is tagged as a pseudogene. The CDR3 contains 15 residues. The DNA for the CDR3 is TGTGCCAGCTCCCCAGCGGCAGGGGAGATTCAGCCCCAGCATTTT. It yields the protein CASSPAAGEIQPQHF.

The chain joins TRBV7-4 to TRBJ2-5, with 14 bases lining up with TRBD2. The last part of the DNA fits TRBJ2-7 better; the J call may be wrong. The CDR3 runs 14 residues. From germline, CDR1 is SGHVT and CDR2 SQSDAQ. In DNA form, the CDR3 reads TGTGCCAGTCGACTAGCGGGAGGGCCCCACGAGCAGTACTTC. This gives the protein CASRLAGGPHEQYF.

The J gene is TRBJ2-4, the V gene TRBV4-1; TRBD1 or TRBD2 may be the D gene (5 bases each). The CDR3 has 16 residues. CDR1 MGHRA and CDR2 YSYEKL come from the germline V gene. V lost 1 base and J lost 8, with 18 bases in between. CDR3 in DNA: TGCGCCAGCAGCCAAGTACGAGGGCAGGGTATTCACATTCAGTACTTC. Amino acid sequence: CASSQVRGQGIHIQYF.

This chain links TRBV18 with TRBJ1-1; D unclear. Trimming cost V 0 bases and J 1 base, with 12 bases left between them. The germline CDR1 and CDR2 sequences are KGHSH and LQKENI. The CDR3 loop spans 16 amino acids. The CDR3 DNA sequence: TGTGCCAGCTCACCACCGACGACCGGAAGGAACACTGAAGCTTTCTTT. Translated: CASSPPTTGRNTEAFF.

The genes are TRBV12-5 and TRBJ2-3; D gene unclear. V was trimmed by 7 bases and J by 0 bases, leaving 14 bases between them. This CDR3 is built from 15 residues. Germline values: CDR1 LGHNT, CDR2 FRNRAP. The CDR3 loop reads CASDTAGLSTDTQYF. CDR3 bases: TGTGCTAGTGACACCGCCGGGCTCAGCACAGATACGCAGTATTTT. The variable domain in full, with the rest retrieved from reference TRBV12-5 and TRBJ2-3, is DARVTQTPRHKVTEMGQEVTMRCQPILGHNTVFWYRQTMMQGLELLAYFRNRAPLDDSGMPKDRFSAEMPDATLATLKIQPSEPRDSAVYFCASDTAGLSTDTQYFGPGTRLTVL.

This chain connects TRBV28 to TRBJ2-7; weak D call: TRBD1 (6 bases). The V and J ends lost 8 bases and 3 bases respectively, with 14 bases between them. Germline CDR1 is MDHEN and CDR2 is SYDVKM. The CDR3 has 13 amino acids. DNA for the CDR3: TGTGCCAGCCTCAGGGGTGGGGGCTACGAGCAGTACTTC. This translates into CASLRGGGYEQYF.

This sequence joins TRBV4-3 and TRBJ1-2; D remains ambiguous. Germline V gene lookup returns CDR1 LGHNA and CDR2 YSLEER. The V end lost 0 bases, the J end lost 7 bases, and 15 bases lay between the germline ends. CDR3 size: 15 residues. CDR3 residues: CASSQDWKGTGGYTF. The CDR3 DNA is TGCGCCAGCAGCCAAGATTGGAAGGGTACGGGTGGCTACACCTTC.

V usage is TRBV7-2 and J usage is TRBJ1-2; D possibly corresponds to TRBD1 (5 bases). Germline loops: CDR1 SGHTA, CDR2 FQGNSA. The CDR3 consists of 15 residues. The germline V and J ends were trimmed by 1 base and 0 bases, with 9 bases remaining between them. As DNA, the CDR3 is TGTGCCAGCAGCTTAGTTAGGACATCTAACTATGGCTACACCTTC. It codes for CASSLVRTSNYGYTF. Full variable domain (remainder filled in from reference TRBV7-2 and TRBJ1-2): GAGVSQSPSNKVTEKGKDVELRCDPISGHTALYWYRQSLGQGLEFLIYFQGNSAPDKSGLPSDRFSAERTGGSVSTLTIQRTQQEDSAVYLCASSLVRTSNYGYTFGSGTRLTVV.

The CDR3 is CASSVEGGNSPLHF. The DNA of the CDR3 is TGTGCCAGCAGCGTAGAAGGAGGAAATTCACCCCTCCACTTT. The V gene is TRBV9, the J gene TRBJ1-6; D is ambiguous. CDR1 is SGDLS and CDR2 is YYNGEE in the germline V gene. The CDR3 sequence is 14 residues long. Trimming took off 0 bases at V and 7 bases at J, with 8 bases between the two ends.

This clone was observed once. The CDR3 DNA sequence: TGTGCCACCAGCAGAGATGTCGGGATAGCGGGAGCCCGCACAGATACGCAGTATTTT. Its translation: CATSRDVGIAGARTDTQYF. The chain uses TRBV15 and TRBJ2-3; 9 bases are a match to TRBD2. The trim removed 0 bases at V and 1 base at J, leaving 11 bases unmatched. Germline V gives CDR1 LNHNV, CDR2 YYDKDF (reference sequence). The CDR3 length is 19 residues. Full variable domain (outside the CDR3, taken from reference TRBV15 and TRBJ2-3): DAMVIQNPRYQVTQFGKPVTLSCSQTLNHNVMYWYQQKSSQAPKLLFHYYDKDFNNEADTPDNFQSRRPNTSFCFLDIRSPGLGDTAMYLCATSRDVGIAGARTDTQYFGPGTRLTVL.

The chain recombines TRBV19 with TRBJ2-7; D is ambiguous. This CDR3 has 14 residues. Trimming cost V 4 bases and J 0 bases, with 10 bases left between them. Germline loops: CDR1 LNHDA, CDR2 SQIVND (reference sequence). For the CDR3, the DNA is TGTGCCAGTAGTAGTAACAGAGGCTCCTACGAGCAGTACTTC. Its protein is CASSSNRGSYEQYF. Combining the CDR3 with reference TRBV19 and TRBJ2-7 gives the whole variable domain DGGITQSPKYLFRKEGQNVTLSCEQNLNHDAMYWYRQDPGQGLRLIYYSQIVNDFQKGDIAEGYSVSREKKESFPLTVTSAQKNPTAFYLCASSSNRGSYEQYFGPGTRLTVT.

The rearrangement uses TRBV30 and TRBJ2-6; D is unclear. Germline CDR1 reads GTSNPN; CDR2 reads SVGIG (reference sequence). V lost 8 bases and J 2 bases, leaving 4 bases between the germline ends. The CDR3 has 11 residues. In DNA form, the CDR3 reads TGTGCCGGTGCTGGGGCCAACGTCCTGACTTTC. This encodes CAGAGANVLTF.

J is TRBJ2-3 and V is TRBV5-4; 9 bases map to TRBD2. CDR1 and CDR2 (germline): SGHNT, YYREEE (reference sequence). The V segment lost 2 bases and the J segment 2 bases; nucleotides outside the gene matches: 3. The CDR3 consists of 15 residues. The CDR3 region is CASSLAGGFTDTQYF. CDR3 coding DNA: TGTGCCAGCAGCTTAGCGGGAGGCTTCACAGATACGCAGTATTTT.

The V call is TRBV9, the J call TRBJ2-1; D unresolved. Trimming left V 1 base short and J 0 bases short, with 11 bases between. This CDR3 contains 16 residues. Germline-derived CDR1 and CDR2 are SGDLS and YYNGEE. The CDR3 region is CASSVSSGGSYNEQFF. The CDR3 DNA is TGTGCCAGCAGCGTAAGTTCGGGTGGCTCCTACAATGAGCAGTTCTTC.

By sample share, this clone is medium-sized. The chain couples TRBV4-1 to TRBJ1-2; a weak D match, TRBD1 (6 bases). This CDR3 comprises 15 residues. V lost 0 bases to trimming and J lost 10 bases, with 18 bases between them. Germline CDR1 and CDR2: MGHRA and YSYEKL. This CDR3 reads CASSQDPGAWEDYTF. The CDR3 DNA sequence: TGCGCCAGCAGCCAAGATCCGGGGGCATGGGAGGACTACACCTTC.

V gene TRBV5-1 combines with J gene TRBJ1-3; 9 positions agree with TRBD1. The CDR3 totals 16 residues. Trimming at V came to 4 bases and at J to 2 bases, leaving 7 bases not matched to a gene. From germline, CDR1 is SGHRS and CDR2 YFSETQ. In DNA, the CDR3 is TGCGCCAGCAGCCGATTGGACAGGGGCGCTGGAAACACCATATATTTT. This codes for CASSRLDRGAGNTIYF.

The chain links TRBV28 to TRBJ1-2; 9 bases line up with TRBD1. The V gene end was trimmed by 3 bases and the J gene end by 7 bases; junction bases not matched to a gene: 9. Germline lookup yields CDR1 MDHEN and CDR2 SYDVKM. This CDR3 spans 15 amino acids. The CDR3: CASSFGNRGRFGYTF. The DNA of the CDR3 is TGTGCCAGCAGTTTCGGCAACAGGGGGCGGTTTGGCTACACCTTC.

The gene calls are TRBV6-1 and TRBJ2-7; 8 bases fit TRBD2. Germline V gene lookup returns CDR1 MNHNS and CDR2 SASEGT. Trimming cost V 6 bases and J 3 bases; bases outside gene matches: 10. The CDR3 length is 15 residues. The CDR3 region has the DNA TGTGCCAGCAGCTTCGGGAGGGCCGACCTCTACGAGCAGTACTTC. Its translation: CASSFGRADLYEQYF.

CDR3 sequence reads: CASSRTSGTGNGYTF. The CDR3 nucleotides are TGTGCCAGCAGTAGGACCTCCGGGACAGGGAATGGCTACACCTTC. This chain joins TRBV6-5 and TRBJ1-2, with 9 bases matching TRBD1. The CDR3 contains 15 residues. After removal of 5 bases from V and 6 bases from J, the junction contained 10 bases not matched to a gene. Germline values: CDR1 MNHEY, CDR2 SVGAGI.

The genes are TRBV5-4 and TRBJ2-4, with 7 bases matching TRBD2. The CDR3 has 15 amino acids. CDR1 is SGHNT, CDR2 YYREEE, per germline (reference sequence). V lost 2 bases and J lost 8; bases outside the gene matches: 10. CDR3 DNA sequence: TGTGCCAGCAGCTTATCCAGCGGGGTTGTTGACATTCAGTACTTC. Amino acids: CASSLSSGVVDIQYF. The whole variable domain, remainder taken from reference TRBV5-4 and TRBJ2-4, is ETGVTQSPTHLIKTRGQQVTLRCSSQSGHNTVSWYQQALGQGPQFIFQYYREEENGRGNFPPRFSGLQFPNYSSELNVNALELDDSALYLCASSLSSGVVDIQYFGAGTRLSVL.

The rearrangement uses TRBV28 and TRBJ1-2, with no clear D. V lost 7 bases and J 5 bases, leaving 26 bases between the germline ends. The germline gives CDR1 MDHEN, CDR2 SYDVKM. The CDR3 covers 17 residues. The CDR3 spells CASTGRDPVTARYGYTF. CDR3 nucleotides: TGTGCCAGCACCGGGAGAGACCCAGTTACCGCCCGTTATGGCTACACCTTC.

This clone was detected once. The rearrangement uses TRBV5-1 and TRBJ1-1; TRBD1 aligns across 9 bases. With 4 bases clipped from V and 1 base from J, the junction kept 8 bases outside the gene matches. The germline gives CDR1 SGHRS, CDR2 YFSETQ. The CDR3 totals 16 residues. The CDR3 reads CASSLLGQGTNTEAFF. The CDR3 DNA sequence: TGCGCCAGCAGCCTCCTGGGACAGGGAACGAACACTGAAGCTTTCTTT.

The chain recombines TRBV9 with TRBJ2-4; TRBD2 might be the D (8 bases). Trimming shortened V by 7 bases and J by 7 bases, and 39 bases separated the two germline ends. CDR3 length: 21 amino acids. Germline V lookup: CDR1 SGDLS, CDR2 YYNGEE. The CDR3 here is CASSSKRGPTSGSINSNIQYF. The CDR3, as DNA: TGTGCCAGCTCCTCAAAGAGGGGGCCTACGAGCGGGAGTATCAATTCGAACATTCAGTACTTC.